This TCR beta chain was profiled in a study of CD8+ T cells in alopecia areata. Study background: Treated patients were given 5 to 10 mg oral tofacitinib twice daily.

The CDR3 sequence is 14 residues long. Germline CDR1 and CDR2: SGHTA and FQGNSA. Losses at the gene ends were 3 bases for V and 6 bases for J; bases not matched to a gene: 2. Following RNA extraction, reverse transcription yielded cDNA that acted as the sequencing template. Profiled with immunoSEQ multiplex PCR; TCRdb holds only in-frame clones, not every one. The repertoire holds a few hundred thousand clones, with less than 80% as singletons. Study-level results: Lesional scalp, especially alopecia totalis/universalis, showed higher clonality than normal scalp.

A remark on this clone: The antigen remains unidentified.

The chain combines TRBV7-2 with TRBJ1-6; 7 positions agree with TRBD1. The clonotype comes from a human donor with alopecia areata. The sample in question was CD4+ T cells sorted from blood, obtained at week 0. The CDR3 DNA reads TGTGCCAGCAGCTTGCGGGACAGTAATTCACCCCTCCACTTT. Its translation is CASSLRDSNSPLHF.